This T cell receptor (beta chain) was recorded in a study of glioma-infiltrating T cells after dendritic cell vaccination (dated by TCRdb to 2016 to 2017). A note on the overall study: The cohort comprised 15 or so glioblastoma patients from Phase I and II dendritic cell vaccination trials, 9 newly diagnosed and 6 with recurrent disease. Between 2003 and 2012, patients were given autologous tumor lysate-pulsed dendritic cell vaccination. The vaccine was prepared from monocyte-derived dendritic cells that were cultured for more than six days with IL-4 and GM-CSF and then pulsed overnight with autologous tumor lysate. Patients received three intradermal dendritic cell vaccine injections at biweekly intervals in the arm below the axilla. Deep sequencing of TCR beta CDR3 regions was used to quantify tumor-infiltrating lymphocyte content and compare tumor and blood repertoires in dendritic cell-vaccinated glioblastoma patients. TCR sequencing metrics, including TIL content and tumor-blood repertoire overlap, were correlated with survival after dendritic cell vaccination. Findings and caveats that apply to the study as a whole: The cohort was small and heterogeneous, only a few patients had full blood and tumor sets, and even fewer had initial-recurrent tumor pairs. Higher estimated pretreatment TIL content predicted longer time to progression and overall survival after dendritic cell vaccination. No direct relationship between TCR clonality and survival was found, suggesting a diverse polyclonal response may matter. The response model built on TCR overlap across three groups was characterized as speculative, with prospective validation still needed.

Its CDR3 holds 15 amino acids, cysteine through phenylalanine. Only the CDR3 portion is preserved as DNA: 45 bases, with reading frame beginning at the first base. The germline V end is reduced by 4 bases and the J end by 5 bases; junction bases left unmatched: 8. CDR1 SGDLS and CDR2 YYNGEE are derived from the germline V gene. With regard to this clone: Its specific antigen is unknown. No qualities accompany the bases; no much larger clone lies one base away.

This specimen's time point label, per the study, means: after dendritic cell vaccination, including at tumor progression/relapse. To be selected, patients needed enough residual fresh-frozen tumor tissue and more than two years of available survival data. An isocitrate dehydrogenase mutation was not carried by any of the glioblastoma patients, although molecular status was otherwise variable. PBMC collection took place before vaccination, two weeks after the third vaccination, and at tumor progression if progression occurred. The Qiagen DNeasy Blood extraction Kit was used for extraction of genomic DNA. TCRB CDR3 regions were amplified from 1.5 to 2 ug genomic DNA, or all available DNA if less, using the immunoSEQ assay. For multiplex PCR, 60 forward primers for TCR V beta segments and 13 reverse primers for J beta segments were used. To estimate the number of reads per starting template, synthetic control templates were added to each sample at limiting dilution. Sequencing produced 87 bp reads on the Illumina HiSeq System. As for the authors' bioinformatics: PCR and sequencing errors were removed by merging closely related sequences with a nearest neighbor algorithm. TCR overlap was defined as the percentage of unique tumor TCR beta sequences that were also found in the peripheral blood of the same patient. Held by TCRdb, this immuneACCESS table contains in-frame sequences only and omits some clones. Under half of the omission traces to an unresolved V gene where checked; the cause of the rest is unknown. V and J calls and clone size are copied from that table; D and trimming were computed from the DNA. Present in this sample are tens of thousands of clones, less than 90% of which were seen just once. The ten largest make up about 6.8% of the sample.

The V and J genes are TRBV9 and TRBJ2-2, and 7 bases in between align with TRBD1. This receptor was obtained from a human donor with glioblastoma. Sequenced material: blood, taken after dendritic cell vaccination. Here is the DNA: TGTGCCAGCAGCCTAGGGGGCTCTGAGACCGGGGAGCTGTTTTTT. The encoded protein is CASSLGGSETGELFF.